The 5 T cell receptor beta chains given below trace back to one sample, sequenced in a study of CD8 T cells in ankylosing spondylitis. TCRdb independently ran MiXCR on the 5' RACE reads; one entry per CDR3 protein. The sample includes about 180,000 distinct CDR3 sequences, 9.8% of them seen just once. The sequencing sample was made of blood, either unsorted or a sorted T cell fraction (not recorded which). The receptors originated from a female donor with ankylosing spondylitis or in good health (not recorded which).

The CDR3 DNA reads as TGTGCTAGTGGTTTGGTACAGGGCCACCAAGAGACCCAGTACTTC. Its protein product is CASGLVQGHQETQYF. The chain combines TRBV12-5 with TRBJ2-5; a possible D gene is TRBD1 (6 bases). Germline lookup yields CDR1 LGHNT and CDR2 FRNRAP. V was shortened by 0 bases and J by 0 bases, with 8 bases between the two germline ends. This CDR3 is 15 amino acids long.

This clonotype has just a few counts. V and J are TRBV7-9 and TRBJ2-1; 7 bases agree with TRBD2. The CDR3 is 14 residues long. CDR1 is SEHNR, CDR2 FQNEAQ, per germline (reference sequence). Losses at the gene ends were 3 bases for V and 7 bases for J; bases not matched to a gene: 6. The CDR3 DNA follows: TGTGCCAGCAGCTTCCCGGGAGCGGGGAATGAGCAGTTCTTC. Translating it yields CASSFPGAGNEQFF.

In this sample, this clonotype turned up a few times. J is TRBJ2-2 and V is TRBV27, with 10 bases aligning to TRBD1. With V trimmed by 6 bases and J by 5 bases, 6 bases remained unmatched. CDR3 length: 15 residues. Germline CDR1 MNHEY, CDR2 SMNVEV (reference sequence). The CDR3 loop reads CASSDGTGETGELFF. The CDR3 region has the DNA TGTGCCAGCAGCGATGGGACAGGGGAAACCGGGGAGCTGTTTTTT.

This chain uses TRBV4-3 with TRBJ1-3; a weak D match, TRBD1 (5 bases). Trimming pared 0 bases from V and 0 bases from J, leaving 9 bases between. From germline, CDR1 is LGHNA and CDR2 YSLEER. This CDR3 region has 16 residues. CDR3 coding DNA: TGCGCCAGCAGCCAAGACAGGGTGAGCTCTGGAAACACCATATATTTT. Translating it yields CASSQDRVSSGNTIYF.

This clonotype was picked up many times. The chain links TRBV7-2 to TRBJ2-7; a weak D match, TRBD2 (6 bases). Looked up from germline, CDR1 is SGHTA and CDR2 is FQGNSA. V lost 7 bases and J lost 7, with 20 bases in between. CDR3 length: 14 residues. The CDR3 bases are TGTGCCAGCATCGATCTAGCGTTCCCAGGGGAGCAGTACTTC. Protein sequence: CASIDLAFPGEQYF.